The clone carrying this T cell receptor beta chain was seen repeatedly, ten times or more. Its antigen remains unidentified. For TCRbeta, the library was prepared with unique molecular identifiers. One entry per CDR3 protein, called by TCRdb with MiXCR from the PCR reads. The sample contains 250,000 to 300,000 distinct CDR3 sequences, roughly 9.1% of which appear only once. The CDR3 totals 14 residues. V shed 5 bases and J 1 base; nucleotides not matched to a gene: 4. Germline V gene sequence: CDR1 SQVTM, CDR2 ANQGSEA. This sample was taken from a study of T-cell reconstitution after alpha-beta-depleted transplantation in children. Study observations and caveats: There were reportedly several hundred expanded graft clones from which alpha-beta T cells came about two months after transplant. A year post-transplant, T-cell counts and diversity derived mostly from newly produced T cells.

The origin of this receptor is a boy under two years old with acute myeloid leukemia, due to receive a stem cell transplant. The chain carries TRBV29-1 and TRBJ1-2; 10 positions match TRBD1. Sequences were derived from PBMCs, sampled before TCRalphabeta/CD19-depleted stem cell transplant. The CDR3 protein is CSVTGTGVNYGYTF. CDR3 coding DNA: TGCAGCGTTACCGGGACAGGGGTTAACTATGGCTACACCTTC. The variable domain in full, completed from reference TRBV29-1 and TRBJ1-2, reads SAVISQKPSRDICQRGTSLTIQCQVDSQVTMMFWYRQQPGQSLTLIATANQGSEATYESGFVIDKFPISRPNLTFSTLTVSNMSPEDSSIYLCSVTGTGVNYGYTFGSGTRLTVV.